This record covers a single T cell receptor beta chain. Its specificity is unknown. This specimen comes from a study of cytomegalovirus exposure and HLA in healthy donors. Study findings and constraints: The authors enumerated under 200 TCR beta chains as linked to cytomegalovirus.

CDR1 and CDR2 (germline): SNHLY, FYNNEI. The CDR3 is 14 residues long. V lost 5 bases and J lost 6; bases outside the gene matches: 6. Produced via immunoSEQ multiplex PCR; TCRdb's table is partial and in-frame only. This sample has about 120,000 clones, with 88% found just once. The study drew the donors from its approximately 120-subject validation cohort, separate from the roughly 700-subject first cohort. The specimen sequenced was PBMCs. This TCR was recovered from a woman aged 18 to 35 in good health and CMV-seropositive. The J gene is TRBJ1-1, the V gene TRBV2; 10 bases fit TRBD1. The CDR3 is CASSRQGALSEAFF. The CDR3 DNA follows: TGTGCCAGCAGTCGACAGGGGGCGCTTTCTGAAGCTTTCTTT.